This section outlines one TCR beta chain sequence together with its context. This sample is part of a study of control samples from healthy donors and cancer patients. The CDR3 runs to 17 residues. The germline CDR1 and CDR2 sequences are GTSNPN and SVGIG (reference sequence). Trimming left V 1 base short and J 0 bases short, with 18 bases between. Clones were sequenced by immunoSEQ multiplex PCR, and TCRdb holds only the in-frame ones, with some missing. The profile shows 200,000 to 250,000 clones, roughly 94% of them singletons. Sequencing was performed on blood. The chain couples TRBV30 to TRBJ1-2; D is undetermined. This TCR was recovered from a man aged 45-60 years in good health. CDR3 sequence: CAWSAGRAALTNYGYTF. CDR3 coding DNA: TGTGCCTGGAGTGCTGGCCGGGCAGCTCTTACTAACTATGGCTACACCTTC.